This note documents a single T cell receptor beta chain sequence. Its binding antigen is unknown. No qualities accompany the bases; no much larger clone lies one base away. The time point label for this specimen denotes: resected brain tissue, or blood drawn just prior to surgery. The surgery cases that showed the highest brain T cell transcript signatures were chosen for TCR beta chain sequencing of brain tissue, and of blood when it was available. Patients had been treated with at least one anti-epileptic drug before surgery. The TCR-sequenced patients were children whose drug-resistant epilepsy was caused by tuberous sclerosis complex, focal cortical dysplasia, Rasmussen encephalitis or hemimegalencephaly. The blood samples were collected right before the epilepsy surgery. Bulk genomic DNA was extracted from unsorted brain tissue and whole blood with the Monarch genomic DNA purification kit. The immunoSEQ assay was applied to genomic DNA to generate the TCR beta chain sequences. In the authors' own workflow: Any CDR3 sequence that did not begin with the conserved framework cysteine at position 104 was removed by hand. To get clonality, the normalized Shannon's Diversity Index was subtracted from one, giving values from 0 (maximal diversity) to 1 (oligoclonal). Chi-squared comparison-of-proportions tests were used to check whether the frequency of the same CDR3 differed between samples, for example brain versus blood. Public clonotypes were found by searching immuneACCESS, and the VDJdb browser was used to assess similarity to known antiviral clonotypes. The clones in this table, taken by TCRdb from immuneACCESS, are in-frame only. Not every clone is retained; where verified, under half of the shortfall comes from an unresolved V gene, and the cause of the rest is unknown. The V and J calls and clone size come from that table; D and trimming were worked out from the DNA. This sample has 60,000 to 65,000 clones in its table, and around 95% of those were observed once. More than 0.3% of the sample rests with the top ten.

The CDR3 runs 14 amino acids, cysteine and phenylalanine included. The read is trimmed to its CDR3 DNA, 42 bases read in frame from base 1. According to the germline V gene (reference sequence), CDR1 reads SGHNT and CDR2 reads YYREEE. The junction shows trimming of 0 bases on V and 5 bases on J, plus 11 bases between the germline ends. The record originates from a study of brain T cells in children with intractable seizures (dated by TCRdb to the early 2020s). With regard to the full study: Resected brain tissue from more than 40 pediatric epilepsy surgery cases was first screened for immune gene transcripts using a NanoString immunology panel. Of the 12 selected surgery cases, pre-surgery blood was also sequenced for eight, so four had brain tissue only. The full study reports these points: Sequencing depth differed between pre- and post-surgery blood, so clones missing from the pre-surgery sample may reflect undersampling. Viral specificity was inferred only from CDR3 sequence similarity, and patients' HCMV serostatus was unknown.

This TCR derives from a boy younger than two with focal cortical dysplasia and intractable seizures. Recombination joined TRBV5-4 with TRBJ2-5, with no confidently assigned D gene. The sample was peripheral blood, taken at surgery. The CDR3 sequence is CASSLVTGGETQYF. The DNA is TGTGCCAGCAGCTTGGTGACGGGTGGGGAGACCCAGTACTTC.